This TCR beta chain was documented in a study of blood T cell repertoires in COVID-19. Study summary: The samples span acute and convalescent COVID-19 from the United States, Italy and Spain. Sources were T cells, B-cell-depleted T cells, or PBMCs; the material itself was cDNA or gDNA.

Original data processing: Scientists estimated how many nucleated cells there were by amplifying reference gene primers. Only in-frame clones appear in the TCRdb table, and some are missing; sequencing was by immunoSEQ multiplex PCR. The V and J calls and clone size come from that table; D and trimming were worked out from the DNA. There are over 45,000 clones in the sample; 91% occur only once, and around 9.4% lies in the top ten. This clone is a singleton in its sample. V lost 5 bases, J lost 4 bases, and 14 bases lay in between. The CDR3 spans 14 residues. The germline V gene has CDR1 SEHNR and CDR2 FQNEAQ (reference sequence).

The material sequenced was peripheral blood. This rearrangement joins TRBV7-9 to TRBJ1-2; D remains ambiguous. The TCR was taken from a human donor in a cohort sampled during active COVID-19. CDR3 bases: TGTGCCAGCAGCCTCGGAGGGCTTGGCTATGGCTACACCTTC. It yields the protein CASSLGGLGYGYTF.